Listed here is a single T cell receptor (beta chain). This CDR3 has 13 amino acids. Trimming took 1 base from V and 7 from J; bases not matched to a gene: 1. This entry comes from a study of blood T cell repertoires in COVID-19. Study context: The origin of the acute and convalescent COVID-19 samples was the United States, Italy and Spain. PBMCs, B-cell-depleted T cells, or T cells were the source of the cDNA or gDNA that made up the material.

Authors' methods: Reference gene primer amplification gave estimated nucleated cell counts. TCRdb's table, derived via immunoSEQ multiplex PCR, lists solely in-frame clones and lacks some. V and J calls and clone size come straight from that table; D and trimming were deduced from the DNA. The data contain 140,000 or so clones, 80% of them singletons. The clonotype was recovered from a woman between 45 and 65 years old with acute or convalescent COVID-19. The chain couples TRBV12-3 or TRBV12-4 to TRBJ1-2; 9 bases line up with TRBD1. The sample comprised peripheral blood. The CDR3 reads CASSLGQGGGYTF. The CDR3 nucleotides are TGTGCCAGCAGTTTAGGACAGGGGGGTGGCTACACCTTC.